Below are 18 T cell receptor beta chains sequenced from a single sample in a study of T cells in Graves' hyperthyroidism and ophthalmopathy. Researchers amplified the TCR beta CDR3 regions from RNA transcripts. Primed by the HTBI set, a first-round RT-PCR was run on the TCR CDR3. TCRdb reanalysed the multiplex PCR reads using MiXCR and keeps one entry per CDR3 protein. The sample records hundreds of thousands of distinct CDR3 sequences, around a sixth being singletons. The sample taken for sequencing was blood. The receptors derive from a woman aged 45 to 65 with Graves' hyperthyroidism that later progressed to Graves' ophthalmopathy.

In this sample, this clonotype turned up many times. The chain is built from TRBV2 and TRBJ2-1; D possibly corresponds to TRBD1 (5 bases). V lost 4 bases to trimming and J lost 6 bases, with 7 bases between them. The CDR3 extends over 12 amino acids. Germline CDR1 and CDR2: SNHLY and FYNNEI. CDR3 loop: CASSGQSNEQFF. The CDR3 nucleotides read TGTGCCAGCAGTGGACAGTCCAATGAGCAGTTCTTC.

This clonotype occurred a few times. The V gene is TRBV12-3 or TRBV12-4, the J gene TRBJ1-2; a possible D gene is TRBD1 (6 bases). This CDR3 has 14 amino acids. The V gene lost 6 bases and the J gene lost 7 bases, with 18 bases spanning the gap. The CDR3 DNA reads TGTGCCAGCAGCAGGACAATTCGGGGGCTTGGCTACACCTTC. Translating gives CASSRTIRGLGYTF.

The rearrangement joins TRBV24-1 to TRBJ2-1; 7 nucleotides match TRBD2. Trimming took 4 bases from V and 4 from J; bases not matched to a gene: 6. Germline loops: CDR1 KGHDR, CDR2 SFDVKD. The CDR3 is 15 residues long. This CDR3 is CATSESGTTYNEQFF. For the CDR3, the DNA is TGTGCCACCAGTGAGTCCGGGACTACATACAATGAGCAGTTCTTC.

The table lists this clonotype with many counts. The chain carries TRBV15 and TRBJ1-5; possibly TRBD1 for D (5 bases). CDR3 length: 18 residues. Germline CDR1 and CDR2: LNHNV and YYDKDF (reference sequence). The V and J ends lost 0 bases and 5 bases respectively, with 20 bases between them. The CDR3 coding sequence is TGTGCCACCAGCAGAGATCCCGCAGGGATAGGCGGGGATCAGCCCCAGCATTTT. It specifies CATSRDPAGIGGDQPQHF.

Many counts were recorded for this clonotype. The J gene is TRBJ1-1, the V gene TRBV20-1; D remains ambiguous. The CDR3 is 14 residues long. Between the trimmed V and J ends, which lost 2 bases and 0 bases, there was a span of 10 bases. In germline, CDR1 is DFQATT, CDR2 SNEGSKA (reference sequence). CDR3 DNA sequence: TGCAGTGCTAGACGGAGGGCCTTGAACACTGAAGCTTTCTTT. Amino acids: CSARRRALNTEAFF.

This clonotype came up many times. The V gene is TRBV20-1, the J gene TRBJ2-5; D is possibly TRBD1 or TRBD2 (5 bases each). This CDR3 is built from 14 residues. With 6 bases removed from V and 3 bases from J, the gap between germline ends came to 17 bases. CDR1 and CDR2 from the germline V gene are DFQATT and SNEGSKA (reference sequence). The CDR3 DNA reads as TGCAGTGCAAACCCCGGGACGGAGAAAGAGACCCAGTACTTC. This sequence encodes CSANPGTEKETQYF.

This clonotype was counted between two and nine times. The chain is built from TRBV18 and TRBJ2-1; no clear D. Germline assignment: CDR1 KGHSH and CDR2 LQKENI. Trimming took off 4 bases at V and 5 bases at J, with 6 bases between the two ends. This CDR3 has 12 amino acids. In DNA form, the CDR3 reads TGTGCCAGCTCACGGAAAAACAATGAGCAGTTCTTC. Protein sequence: CASSRKNNEQFF.

The chain uses TRBV10-3 and TRBJ2-7, with no clear D. Germline V gene data show CDR1 as ENHRY and CDR2 as SYGVKD. The CDR3 is made up of 13 amino acids. Trimming stripped 10 bases from V and 1 base from J, with 14 bases between. CDR3 coding DNA: TGTGCCACCGACGACGAGACGTCCTACGAGCAGTACTTC. It specifies CATDDETSYEQYF.

The rearrangement uses TRBV20-1 and TRBJ2-5, with 9 bases that match TRBD1. The CDR3 consists of 16 residues. V was clipped by 2 bases and J by 0 bases; unmatched bases: 7. Germline V CDR1 and CDR2: DFQATT, SNEGSKA (reference sequence). CDR3 bases: TGCAGTGCTAGACTCGGGACAGGGAGAGACCAAGAGACCCAGTACTTC. Translating gives CSARLGTGRDQETQYF.

The gene calls are TRBV18 and TRBJ1-5; TRBD1 is a possible D gene (6 bases). The germline V and J ends were trimmed by 0 bases and 9 bases, with 18 bases remaining between them. Germline CDR1 KGHSH, CDR2 LQKENI. CDR3 length equals 16 residues. The CDR3 here is CASSPPTARGSSPQHF. In DNA, the CDR3 is TGTGCCAGCTCACCACCTACGGCCAGGGGAAGTTCGCCCCAGCATTTT.

This clonotype turned up a few times. The chain carries TRBV4-1 and TRBJ1-5; no definite D call. Trimming took off 0 bases at V and 7 bases at J, with 19 bases between the two ends. This CDR3 spans 17 amino acids. Germline assignment: CDR1 MGHRA and CDR2 YSYEKL. CDR3 loop: CASSQEWTGQAGQPQHF. In nucleotides, the CDR3 is TGCGCCAGCAGCCAAGAGTGGACGGGCCAGGCTGGGCAGCCCCAGCATTTT.

This clonotype has just a few counts. The chain carries TRBV15 and TRBJ2-3; 9 positions agree with TRBD2. Germline V gene data show CDR1 as LNHNV and CDR2 as YYDKDF (reference sequence). This CDR3 is built from 17 residues. Unmatched junction bases numbered 6, after V lost 0 bases and J lost 2 bases. The CDR3 here is CATSRDLSGGNTDTQYF. CDR3 in DNA: TGTGCCACCAGCAGAGATTTAAGCGGGGGGAACACAGATACGCAGTATTTT.

This clonotype has a handful of counts. The chain is built from TRBV7-8 and TRBJ1-2; 7 nucleotides agree with TRBD1. V lost 5 bases to trimming and J lost 3 bases; unmatched junction nucleotides: 9. CDR1 and CDR2 (germline): SGHVS, FQNEAQ. The CDR3 is made up of 15 amino acids. As DNA, the CDR3 is TGTGCCAGCAGCCCACTACTAACAGGGGACTATGGCTACACCTTC. This translates into CASSPLLTGDYGYTF.

This clonotype was recorded a few times. This rearrangement joins TRBV7-9 to TRBJ1-2; 8 bases match TRBD1. Germline CDR1 and CDR2: SEHNR and FQNEAQ (reference sequence). Trimming cost V 5 bases and J 5 bases; bases outside gene matches: 7. The CDR3 is 14 residues long. The CDR3 region is CASSPDRGIYGYTF. The DNA of the CDR3 is TGTGCCAGCAGCCCCGACAGGGGAATATATGGCTACACCTTC.

A note on this clonotype: Just one base apart from a much larger clone, this may be a read error. This chain uses TRBV10-1 with TRBJ2-2; D possibly uses TRBD1 or TRBD2 (6 bases each). The CDR3 covers 18 residues. From germline, CDR1 is WNHNN and CDR2 SYGVQD (reference sequence). CDR3 region: CAGSESVGGLGDTGELFF. The CDR3 region has the DNA TGCGCCGGCAGTGAGTCCGTGGGGGGCCTCGGCGACACCGGGGAGCTGTTTTTT.

The chain is built from TRBV20-1 and TRBJ2-7; 8 bases align to TRBD2. With 6 bases clipped from V and 2 bases from J, the junction kept 9 bases outside the gene matches. There are 14 residues in the CDR3. Germline loops: CDR1 DFQATT, CDR2 SNEGSKA (reference sequence). CDR3 in DNA: TGCAGTGCGAGTAGTGCCGGGGGGGCCTACGAGCAGTACTTC. It encodes CSASSAGGAYEQYF.

The J gene is TRBJ2-1, the V gene TRBV7-3; D may correspond to TRBD1 or TRBD2 (6 bases each). Germline CDR1 and CDR2: SGHTA and FQGTGA. The CDR3 has 16 residues. Trimming took 4 bases from V and 8 from J, leaving 21 bases between them. The CDR3 nucleotides are TGTGCCAGCAGCTCTACCAGGGTGGGGGGCTCGGATGAGCAGTTCTTC. As protein: CASSSTRVGGSDEQFF.

At least ten counts were recorded for this clonotype. The rearrangement joins TRBV12-3 or TRBV12-4 to TRBJ1-5; 8 bases are a match to TRBD1. V gave up 5 bases and J gave up 6 bases; unmatched junction bases: 9. The CDR3 spans 15 residues. The CDR3 DNA reads TGTGCCAGCAGTGGGACAGGTGGGGGGGGTCAGCCCCAGCATTTT. It yields the protein CASSGTGGGGQPQHF.